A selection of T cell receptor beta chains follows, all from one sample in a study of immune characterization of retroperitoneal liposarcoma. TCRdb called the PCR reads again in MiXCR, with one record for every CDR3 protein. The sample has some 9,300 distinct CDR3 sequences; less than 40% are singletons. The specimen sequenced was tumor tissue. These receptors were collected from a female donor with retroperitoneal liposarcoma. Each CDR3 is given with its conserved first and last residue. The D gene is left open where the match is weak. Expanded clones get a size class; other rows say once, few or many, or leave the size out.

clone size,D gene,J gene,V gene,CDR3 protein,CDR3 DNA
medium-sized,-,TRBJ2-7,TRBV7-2,CASSLDNGGYNEQYF,TGTGCCAGCAGCTTAGACAACGGGGGCTACAATGAGCAGTACTTC
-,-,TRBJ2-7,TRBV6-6,CASSIQGGYEQYF,TGTGCCAGCAGTATTCAGGGGGGGTACGAGCAGTACTTC
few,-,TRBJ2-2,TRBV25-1,CASSDRGNTGELFF,TGTGCCAGCAGTGATCGGGGGAACACCGGGGAGCTGTTTTTT
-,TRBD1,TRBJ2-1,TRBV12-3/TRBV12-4,CASSSPDRGEQFF,TGTGCCAGCAGTTCTCCTGACAGGGGCGAGCAGTTCTTC
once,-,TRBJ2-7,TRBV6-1,CASSVFSGNEQYF,TGTGCCAGCAGTGTTTTTTCGGGGAACGAGCAGTACTTC
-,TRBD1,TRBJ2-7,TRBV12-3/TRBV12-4,CASSPTSYQGASEQYF,TGTGCCAGCAGTCCCACCTCTTATCAGGGGGCCAGCGAGCAGTACTTC
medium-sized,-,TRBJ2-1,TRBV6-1,CANSRAKAYNEQFF,TGTGCCAACTCAAGGGCTAAGGCCTACAATGAGCAGTTCTTC
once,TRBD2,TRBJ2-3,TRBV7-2,CASSNGGAALTDTQYF,TGTGCCAGCAGCAACGGGGGGGCCGCATTAACAGATACGCAGTATTTT
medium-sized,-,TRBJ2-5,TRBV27,CASSFVGETQYF,TGTGCCAGCAGTTTCGTAGGAGAGACCCAGTACTTC
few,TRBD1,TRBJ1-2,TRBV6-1,CASSQDAGQGARGYTF,TGTGCCAGCTCTCAGGACGCCGGACAGGGGGCGAGAGGCTACACCTTC
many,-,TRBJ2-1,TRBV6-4,CASAAAGYNEQFF,TGTGCCAGCGCGGCAGCAGGTTACAATGAGCAGTTCTTC
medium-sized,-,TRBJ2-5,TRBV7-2,CASSLGAETQYF,TGTGCCAGCAGCTTAGGAGCAGAGACCCAGTACTTC
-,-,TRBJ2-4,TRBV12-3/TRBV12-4,CASSFGGLTGSKNIQYF,TGTGCCAGCAGTTTTGGAGGTTTGACGGGTTCCAAAAACATTCAGTACTTC
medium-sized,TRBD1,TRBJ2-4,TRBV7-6,CASSLGRTGSSKNIQYF,TGTGCCAGCAGCTTGGGGAGGACAGGGTCATCCAAAAACATTCAGTACTTC
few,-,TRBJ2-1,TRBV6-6,CASSYKGLYEQFF,TGTGCCAGCAGTTACAAGGGCCTCTACGAGCAGTTCTTC
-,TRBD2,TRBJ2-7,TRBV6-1,CASSEQPPAGGSYNEQYF,TGTGCCAGCAGTGAACAACCTCCAGCGGGGGGCTCCTACAATGAGCAGTACTTC
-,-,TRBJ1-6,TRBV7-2,CASSLGARQHSPPLHF,TGTGCCAGCAGCTTAGGGGCCAGGCAGCATAGTCCACCCCTCCATTTT
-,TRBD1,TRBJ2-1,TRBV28,CASSFLGQGHNEQFF,TGTGCCAGCAGTTTTCTGGGACAGGGCCACAATGAGCAGTTCTTC
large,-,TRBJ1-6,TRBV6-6,CASSYSTAGALYNSPLHF,TGTGCCAGCAGTTACTCGACGGCAGGGGCCCTCTATAATTCACCCCTCCACTTT
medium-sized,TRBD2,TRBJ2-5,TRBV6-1,CASSSLAGNQETQYF,TGTGCCAGCAGTTCGCTAGCGGGGAACCAAGAGACCCAGTACTTC
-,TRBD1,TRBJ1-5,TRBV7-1,CASSNHRGRGDYSNQPQHF,TGTGCCAGCAGCAATCACAGGGGGCGCGGTGACTACAGCAATCAGCCCCAGCATTTT
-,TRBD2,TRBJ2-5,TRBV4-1,CASSQEWTSGGYQETQYF,TGTGCCAGCAGCCAAGAGTGGACTAGCGGGGGGTACCAAGAGACCCAGTACTTC
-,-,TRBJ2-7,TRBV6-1,CASSEEPGNPYEQYF,TGTGCCAGCAGTGAAGAACCGGGTAACCCCTACGAGCAGTACTTC
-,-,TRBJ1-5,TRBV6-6,CASSPTSYSNQPQHF,TGTGCCAGCAGTCCGACATCTTATAGCAATCAGCCCCAGCATTTT
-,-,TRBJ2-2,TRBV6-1,CASSELGRNTGELFF,TGTGCCAGCAGTGAACTGGGGAGGAACACCGGGGAGCTGTTTTTT
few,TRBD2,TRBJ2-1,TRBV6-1,CASSVSGTSGYEQFF,TGTGCCAGCAGTGTTTCTGGGACTAGCGGCTACGAGCAGTTCTTC
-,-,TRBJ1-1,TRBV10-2,CASDPGNTEAFF,TGCGCCAGCGACCCAGGGAACACTGAAGCTTTCTTT
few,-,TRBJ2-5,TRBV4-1,CASSQDEQEQYF,TGCGCCAGCAGCCAAGACGAGCAAGAGCAGTACTTC
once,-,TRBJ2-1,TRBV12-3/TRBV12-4,CASSLKGQETQFF,TGTGCCAGCAGTTTAAAGGGCCAAGAGACCCAGTTCTTC
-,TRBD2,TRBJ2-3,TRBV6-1,CASRRTSSTDTQYF,TGTGCCAGCAGACGGACTAGTAGCACAGATACGCAGTATTTT
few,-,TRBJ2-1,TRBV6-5,CASSSPRRTRYEQFF,TGTGCCAGCAGTTCCCCTCGCAGGACACGGTACGAGCAGTTCTTC
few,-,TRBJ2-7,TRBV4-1,CASSQRRFSYEQYF,TGCGCCAGCAGCCAGAGGAGGTTTTCCTACGAGCAGTACTTC
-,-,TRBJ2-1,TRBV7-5,CISVPEATQDRASSYEQFF,-
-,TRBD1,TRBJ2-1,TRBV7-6,CASSSLTGAIGNEQFF,TGTGCTAGCAGCTCGCTTACAGGGGCGATAGGCAATGAGCAGTTCTTC
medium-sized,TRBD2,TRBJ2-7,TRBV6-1,CASTSFYSGSPNNEQYF,TGTGCCAGCACAAGTTTTTATAGCGGGAGTCCGAACAATGAGCAGTACTTC
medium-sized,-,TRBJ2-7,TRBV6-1,CASSDGPPGLYEQYF,TGTGCCAGCAGTGACGGACCGCCTGGCCTCTACGAGCAGTACTTC
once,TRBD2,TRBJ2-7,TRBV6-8,CASTIGTSHTYEQYF,TGTGCCAGCACAATCGGGACTAGTCATACCTACGAGCAGTACTTC
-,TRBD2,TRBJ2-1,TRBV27,CASSFLQLAGARNEQFF,TGTGCCAGCAGTTTCCTTCAACTAGCGGGAGCTAGAAATGAGCAGTTCTTC
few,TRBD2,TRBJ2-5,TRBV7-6,CASSSPRLAGQGTQYF,TGTGCCAGCAGCTCTCCTCGACTAGCGGGGCAGGGGACCCAGTACTTC
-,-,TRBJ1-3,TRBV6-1,CASSEAGSSSGNTIYF,TGTGCCAGCAGTGAAGCCGGCAGTTCCTCTGGAAACACCATATATTTT
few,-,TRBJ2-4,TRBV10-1,CASRTGENIQYF,TGCGCCAGCAGGACAGGAGAAAACATTCAGTACTTC
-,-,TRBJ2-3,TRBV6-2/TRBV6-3,CASSFPFRPSIPDTQYF,TGTGCCAGCAGTTTTCCTTTTAGGCCCAGCATTCCAGATACGCAGTATTTT
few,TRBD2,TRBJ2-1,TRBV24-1,CATSEPGLAGGQTYNEQFF,TGTGCCACCAGTGAACCGGGACTAGCGGGAGGGCAGACCTACAATGAGCAGTTCTTC
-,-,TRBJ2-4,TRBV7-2,CASSSGAKNIQYF,TGTGCCAGCAGCTCAGGAGCCAAAAACATTCAGTACTTC
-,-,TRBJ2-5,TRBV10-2,CASSEDEKETQYF,TGCGCCAGCAGTGAGGACGAGAAAGAGACCCAGTACTTC
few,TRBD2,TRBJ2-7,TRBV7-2,CASSFQAGGYEQYF,TGTGCCAGCAGCTTCCAAGCGGGAGGCTACGAGCAGTACTTC
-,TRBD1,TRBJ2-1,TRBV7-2,CASSLAGTGIYEQFF,TGTGCCAGCAGCTTAGCCGGGACAGGGATTTACGAGCAGTTCTTC
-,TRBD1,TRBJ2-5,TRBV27,CASRRTGGETQYF,TGTGCCAGCAGGAGAACAGGGGGGGAGACCCAGTACTTC
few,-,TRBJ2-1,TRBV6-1,CASSSLGIETYNEQFF,TGTGCCAGCAGCTCCCTCGGGATAGAGACCTACAATGAGCAGTTCTTC
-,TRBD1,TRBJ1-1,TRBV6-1,CASSEGTGTGTEAFF,TGTGCCAGCAGTGAAGGGACAGGGACGGGCACTGAAGCTTTCTTT
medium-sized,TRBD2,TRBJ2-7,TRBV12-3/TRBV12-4,CASSPTTSGRLYEQYF,TGTGCCAGCAGTCCCACGACTAGCGGGAGGTTATACGAGCAGTACTTC
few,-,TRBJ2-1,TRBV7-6,CASSPEDSDSFYNEQFF,TGTGCCAGCAGCCCAGAGGACAGTGATTCATTCTACAATGAGCAGTTCTTC
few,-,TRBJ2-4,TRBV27,CASSLGSGPKGGKNIQYF,TGTGCCAGCAGTTTAGGATCGGGCCCTAAAGGCGGCAAAAACATTCAGTACTTC
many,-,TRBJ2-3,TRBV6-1,CASSEGGGGKDTQYF,TGTGCCAGCAGTGAAGGGGGAGGGGGTAAGGATACGCAGTATTTT
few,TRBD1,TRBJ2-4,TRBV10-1,CASSDRGLDIQYF,TGCGCCAGCAGTGACAGGGGGCTTGACATTCAGTACTTC
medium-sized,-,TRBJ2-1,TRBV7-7,CASSLRELGEQFF,TGTGCTAGCAGCTTAAGGGAATTGGGTGAGCAGTTCTTC
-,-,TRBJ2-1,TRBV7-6,CASSLERGQETQFF,TGTGCCAGCAGCTTAGAACGGGGGCAAGAGACCCAGTTCTTC
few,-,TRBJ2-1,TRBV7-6,CASRRRGRETQFF,TGTGCCAGCAGGAGGAGGGGGCGTGAGACCCAGTTCTTC
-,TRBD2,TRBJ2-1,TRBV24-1,CATSDLHFGGEETQFF,TGTGCCACCAGTGATTTGCATTTCGGGGGGGAAGAGACCCAGTTCTTC
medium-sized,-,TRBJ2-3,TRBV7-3,CASSLSPTSASTDTQYF,TGTGCCAGCAGCTTATCCCCCACCTCTGCTAGCACAGATACGCAGTATTTT